These T cell receptor beta chains were read from a single sample in a study of response to subunit inactivated influenza vaccine. Using its own MiXCR run on the RT-PCR reads, TCRdb lists one record per CDR3 protein. The data hold about 570,000 distinct CDR3 sequences, with about 10% observed a single time. These same data were also listed under a study on T cells expressing NK-cell markers.

Specimen: PBMCs from blood, collected on the day of vaccination. The source is a man aged 50 or older who received an inactivated influenza vaccine. Both conserved end residues are part of each CDR3. The order of the fields is clone size, V gene, J gene, D gene, CDR3 protein, CDR3 DNA. The D gene is left open where the match is weak. Clone size appears in some rows only: once, few, many, or a class for an expanded clone.

.	TRBV28	TRBJ2-7	.	CASSDPNYEQYF	TGTGCCAGCAGTGATCCCAACTACGAGCAGTACTTC
many	TRBV7-9	TRBJ1-2	TRBD1	CASSPRDRGYGYTF	TGTGCCAGCAGCCCTAGGGACAGGGGGTATGGCTACACCTTC
few	TRBV20-1	TRBJ2-7	.	CSAGGQGSYEQYF	TGCAGTGCTGGTGGACAAGGCTCCTACGAGCAGTACTTC
many	TRBV7-2	TRBJ2-7	.	CASSLHSGADYEQYF	TGTGCCAGCAGCCTCCACTCCGGGGCGGACTACGAGCAGTACTTC
few	TRBV29-1	TRBJ2-2	.	CSVVETGELFF	TGCAGCGTCGTGGAAACCGGGGAGCTGTTTTTT
few	TRBV14	TRBJ2-7	.	CASSQVANYEQYF	TGTGCCAGCAGCCAAGTGGCGAACTACGAGCAGTACTTC
few	TRBV30	TRBJ2-5	.	CAWSSWTTETQYF	TGTGCCTGGAGTTCGTGGACCACAGAGACCCAGTACTTC
few	TRBV6-2/TRBV6-3	TRBJ2-3	TRBD1	CASSPRTGKGTDTQYF	TGTGCCAGCAGTCCCCGGACAGGGAAGGGCACAGATACGCAGTATTTT
few	TRBV7-9	TRBJ2-5	.	CASSLAGTETQYF	TGTGCCAGCAGCTTAGCGGGGACAGAGACCCAGTACTTC
few	TRBV7-2	TRBJ2-3	.	CASSLASLTSTDTQYF	TGTGCCAGCAGCTTAGCTAGTCTAACTAGCACAGATACGCAGTATTTT
.	TRBV5-1	TRBJ2-3	TRBD1	CASSPGQGVTDTQYF	TGCGCCAGCAGCCCGGGACAGGGGGTCACAGATACGCAGTATTTT
.	TRBV11-2	TRBJ2-2	TRBD2	CASSLVGGGAGNTGELFF	TGTGCCAGCAGCTTAGTCGGGGGGGGCGCAGGGAACACCGGGGAGCTGTTTTTT
.	TRBV28	TRBJ1-6	TRBD1	CASSSPIGDRGNSPLHF	TGTGCCAGCAGTTCCCCTATCGGAGACAGGGGGAATTCACCCCTCCACTTT
few	TRBV12-3/TRBV12-4	TRBJ1-4	.	CASSIPREDEKLFF	TGTGCCAGCAGTATCCCTAGGGAGGATGAAAAACTGTTTTTT
.	TRBV4-3	TRBJ2-2	.	CASSQDLGSGELFF	TGCGCCAGCAGCCAAGATCTAGGGTCCGGGGAGCTGTTTTTT
few	TRBV19	TRBJ2-3	TRBD1	CATSITGGDADTQYF	TGTGCCACCTCCATAACAGGGGGTGACGCAGATACGCAGTATTTT
few	TRBV10-3	TRBJ2-7	.	CAIAGSAEQYF	TGTGCCATCGCGGGGTCCGCGGAGCAGTACTTC
.	TRBV7-2	TRBJ2-3	.	CASSFQISDTQYF	TGTGCCAGCAGCTTCCAAATTTCAGATACGCAGTATTTT
.	TRBV5-1	TRBJ2-1	.	CASSTRGPPSYNEQFF	TGCGCCAGCAGCACCCGAGGGCCTCCCTCCTACAATGAGCAGTTCTTC
few	TRBV5-1	TRBJ1-1	.	CASRLDGFTEAFF	TGCGCCAGCAGATTGGACGGATTCACTGAAGCTTTCTTT
.	TRBV9	TRBJ1-1	TRBD1	CASSVDRGQFDTEVFF	TGTGCCAGCAGCGTAGACAGGGGGCAATTCGACACTGAAGTTTTCTTT
.	TRBV2	TRBJ2-1	TRBD2	CASSEGGAGVSYNEQFF	TGTGCCAGCAGTGAAGGTGGAGCGGGAGTTTCCTACAATGAGCAGTTCTTC
few	TRBV4-3	TRBJ2-1	TRBD2	CASSQDTSGVTYNEQFF	TGCGCCAGCAGCCAAGATACTAGCGGGGTCACCTACAATGAGCAGTTCTTC
.	TRBV7-2	TRBJ2-5	.	CASTRGGWGRETQYF	TGTGCCAGTACGCGGGGCGGATGGGGTCGGGAGACCCAGTACTTC
.	TRBV20-1	TRBJ2-7	TRBD2	CSGSGTSGSYEQYF	TGCAGTGGAAGCGGGACTAGCGGCTCCTACGAGCAGTACTTC
.	TRBV5-1	TRBJ1-1	.	CASSLERAPTEAFF	TGCGCCAGCAGCTTGGAGCGGGCGCCCACTGAAGCTTTCTTT
few	TRBV6-5	TRBJ1-6	.	CASSYSIQGNSPLHF	TGTGCCAGCAGTTACTCGATACAGGGCAATTCACCCCTCCACTTT
many	TRBV20-1	TRBJ2-1	.	CSARAGINEQFF	TGCAGTGCTAGAGCAGGGATAAATGAGCAGTTCTTC
many	TRBV29-1	TRBJ1-5	.	CSASLEANQPQHF	TGCAGCGCCTCTTTGGAGGCGAATCAGCCCCAGCATTTT
.	TRBV20-1	TRBJ2-3	TRBD1	CSAPGQGNTDTQYF	TGCAGTGCCCCGGGACAGGGGAACACAGATACGCAGTATTTT
.	TRBV4-2	TRBJ1-4	.	CASSPSEATGESEKLFF	TGTGCCAGCAGCCCTTCGGAAGCGACGGGGGAAAGCGAAAAACTGTTTTTT
many	TRBV7-9	TRBJ2-1	.	CASSPVRRNNEQFF	TGTGCCAGCAGCCCCGTCCGGCGGAACAATGAGCAGTTCTTC
few	TRBV6-1	TRBJ2-2	.	CASKRDWANTGELFF	TGTGCCAGCAAACGGGACTGGGCGAACACCGGGGAGCTGTTTTTT
few	TRBV29-1	TRBJ2-5	TRBD2	CSPVSGTETQYF	TGCAGCCCCGTTAGCGGGACTGAGACCCAGTACTTC
.	TRBV7-9	TRBJ2-5	.	CASSHREISRETQYF	TGTGCCAGCAGCCACCGGGAGATCAGTCGAGAGACCCAGTACTTC
.	TRBV15	TRBJ2-3	.	CATSRDPKADTQYF	TGTGCCACCAGCAGAGATCCAAAGGCAGATACGCAGTATTTT
many	TRBV12-3/TRBV12-4	TRBJ2-2	.	CASSVRGGGELFF	TGTGCCAGCAGCGTTAGGGGAGGCGGGGAGCTGTTTTTT
.	TRBV7-3	TRBJ2-1	TRBD2	CASSLRGGGYNEQFF	TGTGCCAGCAGCTTAAGGGGCGGGGGTTACAATGAGCAGTTCTTC
few	TRBV4-3	TRBJ1-5	TRBD1	CASSHNSGTAEPQHF	TGCGCCAGCAGCCACAACTCCGGGACAGCTGAGCCCCAGCATTTT
few	TRBV6-2/TRBV6-3	TRBJ2-1	.	CASSLQGLEQFF	TGTGCCAGCAGTCTACAGGGACTTGAGCAGTTCTTC
few	TRBV7-3	TRBJ2-5	.	CASSLGASETQYF	TGTGCCAGCAGCTTAGGTGCGTCGGAGACCCAGTACTTC
.	TRBV6-5	TRBJ2-1	TRBD2	CASISGTSGGLSYNEQFF	TGTGCCAGCATTTCCGGGACTAGCGGGGGCCTCTCCTACAATGAGCAGTTCTTC
.	TRBV20-1	TRBJ2-5	.	CSARPGVQETQYF	TGCAGTGCTAGACCCGGGGTCCAAGAGACCCAGTACTTC
few	TRBV7-6	TRBJ1-1	.	CASSRSRGQLIATEAFF	TGTGCCAGCAGCCGCTCGAGAGGGCAGCTAATAGCCACTGAAGCTTTCTTT
.	TRBV12-3/TRBV12-4	TRBJ2-1	TRBD2	CASSLVAGLAGGNEQFF	TGTGCCAGCAGTTTAGTCGCGGGGCTAGCGGGAGGCAATGAGCAGTTCTTC
few	TRBV4-3	TRBJ2-3	TRBD2	CASSQDALAGTDTQYF	TGCGCCAGCAGCCAAGATGCTCTAGCGGGCACAGATACGCAGTATTTT
.	TRBV6-1	TRBJ2-1	.	CASSEDRLNEQFF	TGTGCCAGCAGTGAAGACAGGTTAAATGAGCAGTTCTTC
few	TRBV27	TRBJ2-1	.	CASSLLFGTMSSYNEQFF	TGTGCCAGCAGTTTATTGTTCGGGACCATGAGCTCCTACAATGAGCAGTTCTTC
few	TRBV15	TRBJ2-7	.	CATSREPPPDSRTQYEQYF	TGTGCCACCAGCAGAGAGCCCCCACCGGACAGTCGGACACAGTACGAGCAGTACTTC
.	TRBV3-1	TRBJ1-5	TRBD1	CASSHGQGDQPQHF	TGTGCCAGCAGCCACGGACAGGGGGATCAGCCCCAGCATTTT
.	TRBV12-3/TRBV12-4	TRBJ2-2	.	CASSLNRPPDTGELFF	TGTGCCAGCAGTTTAAACAGGCCACCTGACACCGGGGAGCTGTTTTTT
few	TRBV20-1	TRBJ1-1	.	CSAPDGLNTEAFF	TGCAGTGCTCCGGACGGATTGAACACTGAAGCTTTCTTT
few	TRBV5-1	TRBJ2-5	.	CASSVGAVQETQYF	TGCGCCAGCAGCGTGGGCGCAGTCCAAGAGACCCAGTACTTC
many	TRBV24-1	TRBJ2-1	.	CATANSEGHYNEQFF	TGTGCCACCGCCAACTCAGAGGGTCATTACAATGAGCAGTTCTTC
few	TRBV6-1	TRBJ2-1	TRBD2	CASRVTSSGRYNEQFF	TGTGCCAGCAGAGTGACTAGTAGCGGGAGGTACAATGAGCAGTTCTTC
.	TRBV4-2	TRBJ2-3	TRBD2	CASSQTAAAAGGTDTQYF	TGTGCCAGCAGCCAAACCGCAGCAGCCGCGGGGGGGACAGATACGCAGTATTTT
.	TRBV7-6	TRBJ2-7	TRBD1	CASSPGGDRGFHEQYF	TGTGCCAGCAGCCCCGGGGGGGACAGGGGGTTCCACGAGCAGTACTTC
few	TRBV10-1	TRBJ2-2	TRBD1	CASSSTGKTGELFF	TGCGCCAGCAGTTCGACAGGGAAAACCGGGGAGCTGTTTTTT
few	TRBV25-1	TRBJ2-3	.	CASSESTGAPDTQYF	TGTGCCAGCAGTGAATCGACTGGGGCCCCAGATACGCAGTATTTT
.	TRBV7-2	TRBJ2-1	.	CASSVQGISYNEQFF	TGTGCCAGCAGCGTACAGGGAATCTCCTACAATGAGCAGTTCTTC